One sample yielded the 23 T cell receptor beta chains listed below, sequenced in a study of blood T cell repertoires in COVID-19. TCRdb's copy holds only in-frame clones and misses some; the assay was immunoSEQ multiplex PCR. Of about 130,000 clones listed, approximately 80% were seen once; the top ten hold 12%. The sample consisted of peripheral blood. All receptors come from a woman aged 55-70 years with acute or convalescent COVID-19.

The genes are TRBV19 and TRBJ1-2; weak D call: TRBD1 (6 bases). Per germline, CDR1 LNHDA and CDR2 SQIVND (reference sequence). The CDR3 covers 12 residues. V lost 5 bases to trimming and J lost 4 bases, with 8 bases between them. This chain's CDR3 is CASSPQGYGYTF. In DNA, the CDR3 is TGTGCCAGTAGTCCACAGGGCTATGGCTACACCTTC.

The CDR3 loop is CASSFSQGYNTEAFF. The CDR3 DNA is TGTGCCAGCAGTTTCTCCCAGGGATATAACACTGAAGCTTTCTTT. This sequence joins TRBV28 and TRBJ1-1, with D tentatively TRBD1 (5 bases). This CDR3 comprises 15 residues. Trimming stripped 3 bases from V and 2 bases from J, with 13 bases between. The germline V gene encodes CDR1 MDHEN and CDR2 SYDVKM.

The J gene is TRBJ1-1, the V gene TRBV6-5, with 8 bases lining up with TRBD1. The CDR3 totals 13 residues. Germline assignment: CDR1 MNHEY and CDR2 SVGAGI. Germline trimming cut 6 bases from V and 4 bases from J; bases unmatched to any gene: 4. For the CDR3, the DNA is TGTGCCAGCAGACCGACAGGGGCCACTGAAGCTTTCTTT. Protein: CASRPTGATEAFF.

This clone was picked up a small number of times. The chain employs TRBV12-3 or TRBV12-4 and TRBJ1-1, with D possibly matching TRBD1 (5 bases). The CDR3 consists of 13 residues. V was shortened by 7 bases and J by 5 bases, with 14 bases between the two germline ends. The CDR3 sequence is CASTPSGWTEAFF. The DNA of the CDR3 is TGTGCCAGCACCCCGTCAGGGTGGACTGAAGCTTTCTTT.

The chain links TRBV12-5 to TRBJ1-4, with a weak D call TRBD1 (5 bases). CDR3 size: 16 residues. The V gene lost 4 bases and the J gene lost 4 bases, with 16 bases spanning the gap. The V gene's germline CDR1 is LGHNT and CDR2 FRNRAP. The CDR3 nucleotides are TGTGCTAGTGGTTCTACGCGACAGAGACTTAATGAAAAACTGTTTTTT. Its protein is CASGSTRQRLNEKLFF. Filled out from reference TRBV12-5 and TRBJ1-4, the complete variable domain reads DARVTQTPRHKVTEMGQEVTMRCQPILGHNTVFWYRQTMMQGLELLAYFRNRAPLDDSGMPKDRFSAEMPDATLATLKIQPSEPRDSAVYFCASGSTRQRLNEKLFFGSGTQLSVL.

There are a few counts of this clone. The CDR3 sequence: CASSPTSPQETQYF. In DNA, the CDR3 is TGTGCCAGCAGTCCCACTAGTCCCCAAGAGACCCAGTACTTC. The chain combines TRBV27 with TRBJ2-5, with D perhaps TRBD2 (5 bases). V lost 5 bases and J lost 1, with 11 bases in between. Germline CDR1 reads MNHEY; CDR2 reads SMNVEV (reference sequence). The CDR3 contains 14 residues.

This chain connects TRBV24-1 to TRBJ2-6, with D tentatively TRBD1 (6 bases). Germline V gene sequence: CDR1 KGHDR, CDR2 SFDVKD. V dropped 11 bases and J dropped 3 bases, with 13 bases sitting between them. CDR3 size: 14 residues. Written as DNA, the CDR3 is TGTGCCATCTCCACAGGGCATGGGGCCAACGTCCTGACTTTC. It is translated as CAISTGHGANVLTF.

The chain couples TRBV15 to TRBJ1-3; D is unclear. Trimming shortened V by 3 bases and J by 0 bases, and 3 bases separated the two germline ends. Germline values: CDR1 LNHNV, CDR2 YYDKDF (reference sequence). The CDR3 is made up of 13 amino acids. The CDR3 sequence is CATSRASGNTIYF. The CDR3 region has the DNA TGTGCCACCAGCAGGGCCTCTGGAAACACCATATATTTT.

This rearrangement joins TRBV28 to TRBJ1-2; no firm D call. From germline, CDR1 is MDHEN and CDR2 SYDVKM. V was shortened by 3 bases and J by 3 bases, with 2 bases between the two germline ends. The CDR3 length is 11 residues. For the CDR3, the DNA is TGTGCCAGCAGTTTCGACTATGGCTACACCTTC. Translating it yields CASSFDYGYTF.

The rearrangement joins TRBV24-1 to TRBJ2-7; the match to TRBD2 covers 12 bases. CDR3 length: 16 residues. With V trimmed by 3 bases and J by 3 bases, 5 bases remained unmatched. CDR1 is KGHDR and CDR2 is SFDVKD in the germline V gene. This CDR3 reads CATSDPRTSGVYEQYF. Here the CDR3 DNA reads TGTGCCACCAGTGATCCGCGGACTAGCGGGGTCTACGAGCAGTACTTC.

The genes are TRBV18 and TRBJ2-5, with D perhaps TRBD2 (6 bases). The V and J ends lost 3 bases and 5 bases respectively, with 16 bases between them. Germline V gene sequence: CDR1 KGHSH, CDR2 LQKENI. The CDR3 runs to 15 residues. This CDR3 reads CASSPLLAARETQYF. The CDR3 DNA follows: TGTGCCAGCTCACCGCTCTTAGCGGCGAGGGAGACCCAGTACTTC.

The chain employs TRBV15 and TRBJ1-2, with D unresolved. Trimming left V 3 bases short and J 5 bases short, with 13 bases between. In germline, CDR1 is LNHNV, CDR2 YYDKDF (reference sequence). CDR3 length equals 14 residues. The CDR3 nucleotides read TGTGCCACCAGCAGCACTATGGTACGATATGGCTACACCTTC. It specifies CATSSTMVRYGYTF.

The rearrangement joins TRBV9 to TRBJ1-6, with D possibly being TRBD1 (5 bases). Trimming took 4 bases from V and 7 from J, leaving 9 bases between them. Germline values: CDR1 SGDLS, CDR2 YYNGEE. This CDR3 region has 13 residues. This CDR3 is CASSRRENSPLHF. DNA for the CDR3: TGTGCCAGCAGCCGCAGGGAAAATTCACCCCTCCACTTT.

The chain has TRBV6-1 and TRBJ1-5, with TRBD1 as a possible D gene (5 bases). Germline V CDR1 and CDR2: MNHNS, SASEGT. The CDR3 sequence is 18 residues long. The V gene lost 3 bases and the J gene lost 0 bases, with 18 bases spanning the gap. CDR3 protein: CASSDALDGGGSNQPQHF. The CDR3 DNA reads TGTGCCAGCAGTGATGCCCTGGACGGGGGAGGTAGCAATCAGCCCCAGCATTTT.

This chain links TRBV10-2 with TRBJ1-2, with D possibly being TRBD1 (6 bases). Germline values: CDR1 WSHSY, CDR2 SAAADI. The V gene lost 3 bases and the J gene lost 5 bases, with 13 bases spanning the gap. The CDR3 loop spans 14 amino acids. The CDR3 bases are TGCGCCAGCAGTGACGGGACAAGCCCTTATGGCTACACCTTC. This gives the protein CASSDGTSPYGYTF.

V gene TRBV7-9 combines with J gene TRBJ1-1; 9 bases map to TRBD1. CDR1 and CDR2 from the germline V gene are SEHNR and FQNEAQ (reference sequence). V was pared by 5 bases and J by 1 base, with 5 bases of the junction left unmatched. This CDR3 is 15 amino acids long. The CDR3, as DNA: TGTGCCAGCAGCCGGGACAGGGCGAAGAACACTGAAGCTTTCTTT. Protein sequence: CASSRDRAKNTEAFF.

The chain carries TRBV6-5 and TRBJ2-2; a weak D match, TRBD2 (6 bases). The CDR3 has 14 residues. The ends were cut back, 5 bases at V and 4 bases at J, with 11 bases in the middle. The germline CDR1 and CDR2 sequences are MNHEY and SVGAGI. The CDR3 spells CASSTTSTTGELFF. Written as DNA, the CDR3 is TGTGCCAGCAGTACCACTAGCACCACCGGGGAGCTGTTTTTT.

The rearrangement uses TRBV4-1 and TRBJ1-4; no clear D gene. The CDR3 runs to 16 residues. Germline lookup yields CDR1 MGHRA and CDR2 YSYEKL. V was pared by 1 base and J by 4 bases, with 13 bases between. The CDR3 region is CASSQVQATFNEKLFF. The CDR3 nucleotides are TGCGCCAGCAGCCAAGTCCAGGCCACCTTTAATGAAAAACTGTTTTTT.

V is TRBV7-2 and J is TRBJ1-5; D is undetermined. This CDR3 contains 13 residues. The germline V gene has CDR1 SGHTA and CDR2 FQGNSA. Between the trimmed V and J ends, which lost 2 bases and 4 bases, there was a span of 6 bases. The CDR3 nucleotides are TGTGCCAGCAGCTTACAGGTAAATCAGCCCCAGCATTTT. Protein product: CASSLQVNQPQHF.

The chain employs TRBV3-1 (or the pseudogene TRBV3-2) and TRBJ1-5; D remains ambiguous. With 0 bases removed from V and 6 bases from J, the gap between germline ends came to 6 bases. The CDR3 is 13 amino acids. CDR1 is LGHDT and CDR2 is YNNKEL in the germline V gene (reference sequence). The CDR3 DNA is TGTGCCAGCAGCCAAGATCGGGTTCAGCCCCAGCATTTT. This sequence encodes CASSQDRVQPQHF.

This chain joins TRBV5-1 and TRBJ2-3, with D tentatively TRBD1 (6 bases). V was shortened by 4 bases and J by 2 bases, with 11 bases between the two germline ends. Germline-derived CDR1 and CDR2 are SGHRS and YFSETQ. This CDR3 is 14 amino acids long. The DNA of the CDR3 is TGCGCCAGCAGCCCGACAGGACTCACAGATACGCAGTATTTT. This encodes CASSPTGLTDTQYF. The full variable domain, in which reference TRBV5-1 and TRBJ2-3 provide the parts outside the CDR3, is KAGVTQTPRYLIKTRGQQVTLSCSPISGHRSVSWYQQTPGQGLQFLFEYFSETQRNKGNFPGRFSGRQFSNSRSEMNVSTLELGDSALYLCASSPTGLTDTQYFGPGTRLTVL.

The chain links TRBV11-2 to TRBJ2-1; no firm D call. Trimming took 5 bases from V and 7 from J, leaving 12 bases between them. The CDR3 has 13 residues. Germline V gives CDR1 SGHAT, CDR2 FQNNGV. The CDR3 bases are TGTGCCAGCAGCCTTACCGCCAGGAATGAGCAGTTCTTC. Its protein product is CASSLTARNEQFF.

The chain joins TRBV27 to TRBJ2-1, with 10 bases aligning to TRBD1. J gave up 3 bases and V 6 bases, and 5 bases lay outside the gene matches. Germline-derived CDR1 and CDR2 are MNHEY and SMNVEV (reference sequence). CDR3 length: 15 amino acids. The CDR3 bases are TGTGCCAGCAGCGATAGGACAGGGGGCTACAATGAGCAGTTCTTC. Protein product: CASSDRTGGYNEQFF.